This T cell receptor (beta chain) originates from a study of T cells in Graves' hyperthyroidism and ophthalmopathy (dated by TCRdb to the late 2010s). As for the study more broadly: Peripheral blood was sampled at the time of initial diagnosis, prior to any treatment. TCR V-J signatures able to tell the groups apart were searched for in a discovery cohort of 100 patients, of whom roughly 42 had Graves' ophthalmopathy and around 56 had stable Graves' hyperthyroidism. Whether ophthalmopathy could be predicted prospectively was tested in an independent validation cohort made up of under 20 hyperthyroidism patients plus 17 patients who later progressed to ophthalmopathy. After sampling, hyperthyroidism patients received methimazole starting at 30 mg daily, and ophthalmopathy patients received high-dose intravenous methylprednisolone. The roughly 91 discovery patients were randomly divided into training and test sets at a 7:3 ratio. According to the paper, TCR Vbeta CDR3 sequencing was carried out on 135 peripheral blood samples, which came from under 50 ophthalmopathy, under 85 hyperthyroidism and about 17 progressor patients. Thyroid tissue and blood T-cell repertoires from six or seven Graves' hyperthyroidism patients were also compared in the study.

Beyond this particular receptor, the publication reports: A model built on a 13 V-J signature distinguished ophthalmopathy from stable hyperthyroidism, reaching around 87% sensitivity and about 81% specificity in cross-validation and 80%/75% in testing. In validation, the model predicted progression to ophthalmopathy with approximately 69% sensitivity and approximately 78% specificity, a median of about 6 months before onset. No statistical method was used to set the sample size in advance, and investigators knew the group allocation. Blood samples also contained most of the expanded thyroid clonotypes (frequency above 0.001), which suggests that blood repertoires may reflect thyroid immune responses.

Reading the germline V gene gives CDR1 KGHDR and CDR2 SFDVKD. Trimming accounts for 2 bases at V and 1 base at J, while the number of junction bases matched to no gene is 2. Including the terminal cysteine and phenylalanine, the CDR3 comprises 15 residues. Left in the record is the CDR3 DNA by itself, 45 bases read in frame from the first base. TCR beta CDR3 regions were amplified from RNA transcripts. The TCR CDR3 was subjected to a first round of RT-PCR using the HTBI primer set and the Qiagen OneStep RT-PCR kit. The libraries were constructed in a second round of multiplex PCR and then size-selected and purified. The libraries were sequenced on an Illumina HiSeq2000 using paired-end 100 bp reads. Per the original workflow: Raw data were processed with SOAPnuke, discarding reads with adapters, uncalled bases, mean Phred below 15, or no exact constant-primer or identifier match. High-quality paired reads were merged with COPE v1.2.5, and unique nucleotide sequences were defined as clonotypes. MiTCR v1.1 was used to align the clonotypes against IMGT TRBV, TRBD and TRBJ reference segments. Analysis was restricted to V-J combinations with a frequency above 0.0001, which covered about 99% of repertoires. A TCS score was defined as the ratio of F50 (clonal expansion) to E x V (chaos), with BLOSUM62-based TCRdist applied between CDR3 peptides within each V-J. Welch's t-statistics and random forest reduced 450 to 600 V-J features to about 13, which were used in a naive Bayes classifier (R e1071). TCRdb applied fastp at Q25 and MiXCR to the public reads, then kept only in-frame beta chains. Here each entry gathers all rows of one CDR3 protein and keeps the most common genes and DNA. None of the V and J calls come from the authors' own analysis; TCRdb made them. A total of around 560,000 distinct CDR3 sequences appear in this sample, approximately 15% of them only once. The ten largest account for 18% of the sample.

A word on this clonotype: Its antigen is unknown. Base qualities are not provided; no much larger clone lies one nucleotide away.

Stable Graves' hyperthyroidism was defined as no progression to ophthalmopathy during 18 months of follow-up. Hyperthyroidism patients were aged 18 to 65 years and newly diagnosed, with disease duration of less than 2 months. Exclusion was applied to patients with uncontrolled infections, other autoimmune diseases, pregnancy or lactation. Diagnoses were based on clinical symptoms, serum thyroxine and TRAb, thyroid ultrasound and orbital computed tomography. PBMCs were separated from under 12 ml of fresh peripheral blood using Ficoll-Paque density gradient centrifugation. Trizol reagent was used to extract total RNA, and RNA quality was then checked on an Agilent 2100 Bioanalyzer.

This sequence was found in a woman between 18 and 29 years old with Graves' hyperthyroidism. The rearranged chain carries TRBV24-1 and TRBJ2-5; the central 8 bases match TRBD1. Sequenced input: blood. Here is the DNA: TGTGCCACCAGTGATTCGACAGGGGTCCAAGAGACCCAGTACTTC. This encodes CATSDSTGVQETQYF.